This T cell receptor (beta chain) was sequenced for a study of OX40 agonist ivuxolimab in advanced cancers. Method: immunoSEQ multiplex PCR; TCRdb's copy keeps in-frame clones and lacks some. Found here are about 64,000 clones, 80% of them singletons; the top ten hold approximately 1.2%. CDR1 is ENHRY and CDR2 is SYGVKD in the germline V gene. The CDR3 spans 12 residues. V was cut by 6 bases and J by 6 bases, with 9 bases left in between. The receptor was derived from an adult with an advanced solid tumor such as melanoma, head and neck, liver or kidney cancer. The sample here was CD4+ or CD8+ T cells sorted from blood, taken in a trial of the OX40 agonist ivuxolimab. The chain uses TRBV10-3 and TRBJ1-5; a possible D gene is TRBD1 (6 bases). The CDR3 bases are TGTGCCATCAGCCGGGACACTCAGCCCCAGCATTTT. This encodes CAISRDTQPQHF.